The entry below gives a single TCR beta chain sequence along with its context. The antigen is not known. There are 17 residues in the CDR3. J lost 6 bases, V lost 3 bases, and 5 bases had no gene match. Germline V lookup: CDR1 KGHDR, CDR2 SFDVKD. The sample originates from a study of T cells in Graves' hyperthyroidism and ophthalmopathy. General study findings and limits: Appearing also in blood were most of the thyroid clonotypes expanded above 0.001. From stable hyperthyroidism, ophthalmopathy was set apart by a 13 V-J model.

The study based diagnoses on clinical symptoms, serum thyroxine and TRAb, thyroid ultrasound and orbital computed tomography. Amplification targeted TCR beta CDR3 regions from RNA transcripts. During a first-round RT-PCR of the TCR CDR3, the HTBI primer set was used. TCRdb ran MiXCR on the multiplex PCR reads and lists one entry per CDR3 protein. The sample lists 550,000 to 700,000 distinct CDR3 sequences; about 43% were seen once. The V gene is TRBV24-1, the J gene TRBJ2-2; the match to TRBD2 covers 14 bases. The origin of this receptor is an adult woman with Graves' disease, either hyperthyroidism or ophthalmopathy (not recorded which). Material: peripheral blood or thyroid tissue (not recorded which). The CDR3 nucleotides are TGTGCCACCAGTGATCCGGGACTAGCGGGAGCGTCCGGGGAGCTGTTTTTT. It encodes CATSDPGLAGASGELFF.